The clone carrying this TCR beta chain came up a few times. Mismatch with germline at one junction end may stem from a read error. The sample originates from a study of T cells in Graves' hyperthyroidism and ophthalmopathy. Amplification targeted TCR beta CDR3 regions from RNA transcripts. First-round RT-PCR of the TCR CDR3 relied on the HTBI primer set. Each CDR3 protein is one row after TCRdb ran MiXCR on the multiplex PCR reads. This table has 640,000 or so distinct CDR3 sequences, 14% appearing once. Together with thyroid ultrasound, orbital computed tomography, serum thyroxine and TRAb, clinical symptoms were used for diagnoses. The CDR3 contains 14 residues. Germline V CDR1 and CDR2: KGHSH, LQKENI.

The source of this sequence is a woman between 18 and 30 years old with Graves' ophthalmopathy. The sequenced material came from blood. The V call is TRBV18, the J call TRBJ1-3; possibly TRBD1 for D (5 bases). The CDR3 coding sequence is TGTGCCAGCTCACCAACCAGGGATGGAAACACCACATATTTT. It codes for CASSPTRDGNTTYF.